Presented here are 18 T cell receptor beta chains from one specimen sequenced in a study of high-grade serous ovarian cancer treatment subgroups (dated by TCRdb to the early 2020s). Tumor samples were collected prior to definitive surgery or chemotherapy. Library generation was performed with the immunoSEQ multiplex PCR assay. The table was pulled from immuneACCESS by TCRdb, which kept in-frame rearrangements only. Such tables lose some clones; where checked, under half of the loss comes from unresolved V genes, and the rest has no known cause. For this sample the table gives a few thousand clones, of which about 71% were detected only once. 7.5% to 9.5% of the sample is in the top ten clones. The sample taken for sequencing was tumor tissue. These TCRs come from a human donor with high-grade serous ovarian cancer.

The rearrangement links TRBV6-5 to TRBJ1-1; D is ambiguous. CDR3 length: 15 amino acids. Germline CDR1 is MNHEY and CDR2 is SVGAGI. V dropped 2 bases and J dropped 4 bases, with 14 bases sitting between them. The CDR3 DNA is TGTGCCAGCAGTTACGTGGCGGAGGGCCCCACTGAAGCTTTCTTT. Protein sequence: CASSYVAEGPTEAFF.

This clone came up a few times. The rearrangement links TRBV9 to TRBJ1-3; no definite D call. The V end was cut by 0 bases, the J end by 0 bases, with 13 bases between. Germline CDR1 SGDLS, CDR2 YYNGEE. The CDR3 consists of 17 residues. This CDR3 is CASSVALGRNSGNTIYF. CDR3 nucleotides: TGTGCCAGCAGCGTAGCTTTAGGACGGAACTCTGGAAACACCATATATTTT.

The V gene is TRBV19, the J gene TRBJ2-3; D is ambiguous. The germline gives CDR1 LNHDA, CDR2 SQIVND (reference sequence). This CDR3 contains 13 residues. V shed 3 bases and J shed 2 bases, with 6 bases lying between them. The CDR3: CASSMAYTDTQYF. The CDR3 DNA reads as TGTGCCAGTAGTATGGCCTACACAGATACGCAGTATTTT.

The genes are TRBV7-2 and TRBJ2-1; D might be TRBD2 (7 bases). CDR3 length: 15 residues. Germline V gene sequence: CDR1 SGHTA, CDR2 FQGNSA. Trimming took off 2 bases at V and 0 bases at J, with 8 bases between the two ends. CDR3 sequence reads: CASSLRGGSYNEQFF. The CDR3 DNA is TGTGCCAGCAGCTTAAGGGGGGGCTCCTACAATGAGCAGTTCTTC.

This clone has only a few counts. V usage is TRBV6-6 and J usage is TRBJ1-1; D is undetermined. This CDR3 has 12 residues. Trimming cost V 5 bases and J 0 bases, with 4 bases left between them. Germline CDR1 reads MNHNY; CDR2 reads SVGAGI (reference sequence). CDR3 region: CASSPLNTEAFF. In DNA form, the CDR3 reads TGTGCCAGCAGTCCTCTGAACACTGAAGCTTTCTTT.

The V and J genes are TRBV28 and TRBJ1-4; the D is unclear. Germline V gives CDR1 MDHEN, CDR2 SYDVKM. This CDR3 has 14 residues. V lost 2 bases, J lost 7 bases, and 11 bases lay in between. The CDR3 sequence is CASSLDQRVEKLFF. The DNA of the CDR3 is TGTGCCAGCAGTTTAGATCAAAGGGTTGAAAAACTGTTTTTT.

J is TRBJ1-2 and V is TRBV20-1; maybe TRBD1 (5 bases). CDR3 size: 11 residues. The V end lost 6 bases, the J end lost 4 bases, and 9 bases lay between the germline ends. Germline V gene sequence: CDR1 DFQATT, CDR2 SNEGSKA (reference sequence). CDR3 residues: CSAGAGYGYTF. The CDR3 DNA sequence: TGCAGTGCAGGGGCCGGCTATGGCTACACCTTC.

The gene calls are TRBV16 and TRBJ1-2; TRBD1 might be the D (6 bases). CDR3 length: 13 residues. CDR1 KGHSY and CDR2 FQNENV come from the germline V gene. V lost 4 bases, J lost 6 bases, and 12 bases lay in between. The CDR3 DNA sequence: TGTGCCAGCAGCCGCTTGGGGGCGGATGGCTACACCTTC. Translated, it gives CASSRLGADGYTF.

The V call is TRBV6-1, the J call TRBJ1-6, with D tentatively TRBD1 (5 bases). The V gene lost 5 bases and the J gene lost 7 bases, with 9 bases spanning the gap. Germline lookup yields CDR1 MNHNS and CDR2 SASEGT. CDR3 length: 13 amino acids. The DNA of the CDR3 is TGTGCCAGCAGTCAGGGAGAGAATTCACCCCTCCACTTT. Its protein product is CASSQGENSPLHF.

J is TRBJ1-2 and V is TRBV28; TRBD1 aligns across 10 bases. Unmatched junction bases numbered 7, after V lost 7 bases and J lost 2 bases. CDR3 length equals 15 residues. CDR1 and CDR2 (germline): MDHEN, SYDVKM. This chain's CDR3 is CASNDRGRLNYGYTF. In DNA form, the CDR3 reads TGTGCCAGCAATGACAGGGGGCGTTTGAACTATGGCTACACCTTC.

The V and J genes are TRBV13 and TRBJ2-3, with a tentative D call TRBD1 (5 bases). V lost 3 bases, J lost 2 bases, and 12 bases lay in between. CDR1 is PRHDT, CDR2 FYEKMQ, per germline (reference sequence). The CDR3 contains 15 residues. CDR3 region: CASSFRQISTDTQYF. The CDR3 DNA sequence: TGTGCCAGCAGCTTCCGACAGATATCCACAGATACGCAGTATTTT. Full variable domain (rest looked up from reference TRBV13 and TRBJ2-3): AAGVIQSPRHLIKEKRETATLKCYPIPRHDTVYWYQQGPGQDPQFLISFYEKMQSDKGSIPDRFSAQQFSDYHSELNMSSLELGDSALYFCASSFRQISTDTQYFGPGTRLTVL.

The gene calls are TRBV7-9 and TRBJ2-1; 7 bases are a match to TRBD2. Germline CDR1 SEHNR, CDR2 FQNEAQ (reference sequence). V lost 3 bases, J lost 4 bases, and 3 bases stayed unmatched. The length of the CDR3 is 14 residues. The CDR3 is CASSFGEGYNEQFF. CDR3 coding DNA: TGTGCCAGCAGCTTTGGGGAGGGTTACAATGAGCAGTTCTTC. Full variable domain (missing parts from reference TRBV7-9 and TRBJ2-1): DTGVSQNPRHKITKRGQNVTFRCDPISEHNRLYWYRQTLGQGPEFLTYFQNEAQLEKSRLLSDRFSAERPKGSFSTLEIQRTEQGDSAMYLCASSFGEGYNEQFFGPGTRLTVL.

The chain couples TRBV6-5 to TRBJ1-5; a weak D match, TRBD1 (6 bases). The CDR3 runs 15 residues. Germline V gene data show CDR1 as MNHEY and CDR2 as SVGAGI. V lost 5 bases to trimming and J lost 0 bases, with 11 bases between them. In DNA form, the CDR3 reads TGTGCCAGCAGTAGACAGGCTTATAGCAATCAGCCCCAGCATTTT. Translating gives CASSRQAYSNQPQHF.

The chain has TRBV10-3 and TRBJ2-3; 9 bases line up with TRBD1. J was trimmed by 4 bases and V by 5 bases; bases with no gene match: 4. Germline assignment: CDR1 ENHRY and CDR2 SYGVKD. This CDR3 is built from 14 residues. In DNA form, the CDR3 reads TGTGCCATCAGTCCGGGACAGGGATCAGATACGCAGTATTTT. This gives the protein CAISPGQGSDTQYF.

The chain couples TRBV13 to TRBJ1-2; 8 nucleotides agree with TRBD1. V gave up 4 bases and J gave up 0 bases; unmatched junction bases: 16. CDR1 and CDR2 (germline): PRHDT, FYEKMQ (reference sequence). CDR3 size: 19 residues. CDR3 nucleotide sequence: TGTGCCAGCAGCTCAAGACAGGGGCGCTCGGAGTTAGCTAACTATGGCTACACCTTC. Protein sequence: CASSSRQGRSELANYGYTF. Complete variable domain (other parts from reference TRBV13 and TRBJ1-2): AAGVIQSPRHLIKEKRETATLKCYPIPRHDTVYWYQQGPGQDPQFLISFYEKMQSDKGSIPDRFSAQQFSDYHSELNMSSLELGDSALYFCASSSRQGRSELANYGYTFGSGTRLTVV.

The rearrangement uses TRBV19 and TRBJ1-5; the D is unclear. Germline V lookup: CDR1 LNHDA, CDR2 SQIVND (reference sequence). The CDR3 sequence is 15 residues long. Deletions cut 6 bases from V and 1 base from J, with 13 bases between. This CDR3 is CASRWSEVSNQPQHF. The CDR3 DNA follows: TGTGCCAGTAGGTGGTCAGAAGTAAGCAATCAGCCCCAGCATTTT.

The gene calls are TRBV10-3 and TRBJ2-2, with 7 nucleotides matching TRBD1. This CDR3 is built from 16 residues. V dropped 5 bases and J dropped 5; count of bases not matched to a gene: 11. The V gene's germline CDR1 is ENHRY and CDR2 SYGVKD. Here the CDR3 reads CAISYHRARGTGELFF. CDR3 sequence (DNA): TGTGCCATCAGTTACCACAGGGCCAGGGGGACCGGGGAGCTGTTTTTT.

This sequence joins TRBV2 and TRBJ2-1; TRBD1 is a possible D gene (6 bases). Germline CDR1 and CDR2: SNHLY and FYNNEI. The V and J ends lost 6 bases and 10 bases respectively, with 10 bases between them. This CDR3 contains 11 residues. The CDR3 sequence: CASSNRVEQFF. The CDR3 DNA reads TGTGCCAGCAGCAACAGGGTCGAGCAGTTCTTC. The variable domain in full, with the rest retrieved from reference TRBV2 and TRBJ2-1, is EPEVTQTPSHQVTQMGQEVILRCVPISNHLYFYWYRQILGQKVEFLVSFYNNEISEKSEIFDDQFSVERPDGSNFTLKIRSTKLEDSAMYFCASSNRVEQFFGPGTRLTVL.